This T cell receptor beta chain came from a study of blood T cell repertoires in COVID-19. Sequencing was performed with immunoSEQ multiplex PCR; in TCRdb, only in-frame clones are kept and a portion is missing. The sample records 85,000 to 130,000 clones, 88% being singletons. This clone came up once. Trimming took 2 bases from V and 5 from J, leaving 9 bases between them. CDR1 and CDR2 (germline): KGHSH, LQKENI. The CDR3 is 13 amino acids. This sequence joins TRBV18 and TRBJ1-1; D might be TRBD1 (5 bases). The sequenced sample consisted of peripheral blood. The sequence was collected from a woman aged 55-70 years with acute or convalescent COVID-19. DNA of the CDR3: TGTGCCAGCTCACCAACAGGAGGGACTGAAGCTTTCTTT. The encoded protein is CASSPTGGTEAFF. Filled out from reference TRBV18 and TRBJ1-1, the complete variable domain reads NAGVMQNPRHLVRRRGQEARLRCSPMKGHSHVYWYRQLPEEGLKFMVYLQKENIIDESGMPKERFSAEFPKEGPSILRIQQVVRGDSAAYFCASSPTGGTEAFFGQGTRLTVV.